This is a list of T cell receptor beta chains from one sample in a study of breast tumors, draining lymph nodes, adjacent tissues. Using its own MiXCR run on the multiplex PCR reads, TCRdb lists one record per CDR3 protein. The sample comprises around 300,000 distinct CDR3 sequences, under 35% of which are singletons, and more than 0.85% rests with the top ten. Sequencing used axillary lymph node tissue. The receptors come from a female donor with breast cancer. Some clones in this sample may be carry-over from other donors' samples. Each CDR3 is given with its conserved first and last residue.

V gene | CDR3 protein
TRBV19 | CASSTGQVNEKLFF
TRBV10-3 | CAISERSYGYTF
TRBV28 | CASSFGGSGSWDTQYF
TRBV24-1 | CATSEAGAIYEQYF
TRBV6-4 | CASWTPDRGHFNYGYTF
TRBV7-6 | CASSLGAF
TRBV6-1 | CASSSPGRRGGYTF
TRBV15 | CATSDRDRGPREAFF
TRBV20-1 | CSAQAGGAYNEQFF
TRBV20-1 | CSANPRQSNYGYTF
TRBV29-1 | CSGEGLADNEQFF
TRBV12-5 | CASGPDLGANVLTF
TRBV20-1 | CSAPRDYYEQYF
TRBV27 | CASRETGIANTGELFF
TRBV6-2/TRBV6-3 | CASSYVRPYQETQYF
TRBV28 | CASSFPGSYGYTF
TRBV5-1 | CASSHRGDGYTF
TRBV7-2 | CASSLGLAGLPFYNEQFF
TRBV30 | CAWSREGAPQYF
TRBV5-5 | CASSLGLLNTGELFF
TRBV10-3 | CAIREGRADTQYF
TRBV12-5 | CASVTGTSEYQETQYF
TRBV5-4 | CASRATMWGEQYF
TRBV7-9 | CASSLAGGGSTDTQYF
TRBV12-3/TRBV12-4 | CASSFEGYNEKLFF
TRBV11-3 | CASTTSGTYNEQFF
TRBV5-6 | CASSLGRPSYEQYF
TRBV15 | CASWDRALFYGYTF
TRBV10-3 | CAISESIGIGELFF
TRBV7-9 | CASSLLVDHKKLLF
TRBV5-1 | CASTRWGDTQYF
TRBV12-3/TRBV12-4 | CASSHPGTGGEKLFF
TRBV7-2 | CASRERAGYEQYF
TRBV19 | CASSLRTVQPQHF
TRBV6-6 | CASRRGLSRSGQYF
TRBV9 | CASSDGMTGNTIYF
TRBV28 | CASSLYSQGAGYTF
TRBV6-2/TRBV6-3 | CASSYRVSWPYEQYF
TRBV5-1 | CASSPGAPNEKLFF
TRBV5-1 | CASPLRDGQETQYF
TRBV5-6 | CASEGGESDEQYF
TRBV19 | CASSIAGFSYEQYF
TRBV20-1 | CSAPIQGTIKPQHF
TRBV5-1 | CASSLSGQPTYGYTF
TRBV19 | CASSIPYRGTEAFF
TRBV6-1 | CASSQVAGRTDTQYF
TRBV30 | CAWSTTGGYGYTF